These T cell receptor beta chains were read from a single sample in a study of blood T cell repertoires in COVID-19. TCRdb's table, derived via immunoSEQ multiplex PCR, lists solely in-frame clones and lacks some. Here the sample spans about 130,000 clones, roughly 90% being singletons. The specimen sequenced was PBMCs or T cells enriched from blood (not recorded which). Every receptor here comes from a woman between 45 and 65 years old who had recovered from COVID-19. Each CDR3 is given with its conserved first and last residue. Fields, in order: V gene, CDR3 protein.

v_call: TRBV9
cdr3_aa: CASRISGTGVNEQFF

v_call: TRBV11-2
cdr3_aa: CAVQYRSYEQYF

v_call: TRBV9
cdr3_aa: CASSVIAGGSSYNEQFF

v_call: TRBV7-9
cdr3_aa: CASSSGTRASYGYTF

v_call: TRBV10-1
cdr3_aa: CARRQLSLPPYQNTEAFF

v_call: TRBV6-4
cdr3_aa: CASSEGANTEAFF

v_call: TRBV7-9
cdr3_aa: CASRGQLDQPQHF

v_call: TRBV18
cdr3_aa: CASSPKEGYTF

v_call: TRBV19
cdr3_aa: CASSLRSNEQFF

v_call: TRBV4-1
cdr3_aa: CASSQDRQGLYYGYTF

v_call: TRBV5-6
cdr3_aa: CASSAGGREQYF

v_call: TRBV7-2
cdr3_aa: CASSLGPQGNEQFF

v_call: TRBV10-1
cdr3_aa: CATQRLQGPYEQYF

v_call: TRBV6-5
cdr3_aa: CASSPRGGSTDTQYF

v_call: TRBV4-1
cdr3_aa: CASSQVVLAETDTQYF

v_call: TRBV29-1
cdr3_aa: CSVGERDFPSYEQYF

v_call: TRBV30
cdr3_aa: CAWSAGGSEKLFF

v_call: TRBV7-8
cdr3_aa: CASSLDRRDNSYEQYF

v_call: TRBV10-1
cdr3_aa: CASSEGPAYEQYF

v_call: TRBV20-1
cdr3_aa: CSASPAGWNTEAFF

v_call: TRBV11-3
cdr3_aa: CASSLGALENYGYTF

v_call: TRBV6-5
cdr3_aa: CASSYRGGAQRETQYF

v_call: TRBV4-1
cdr3_aa: CASSRQVEQPQHF